The 30 T cell receptor beta chains below were found in one sample sequenced in a study of cytomegalovirus exposure and HLA in healthy donors. PCR involved 60 Vbeta and 13 Jbeta primers. Clones were sequenced by immunoSEQ multiplex PCR, and TCRdb holds only the in-frame ones, with some missing. The data show about 82,000 clones, around 77% seen once. The sample comprised PBMCs. Source of these receptors: a man aged 50-60 years in good health and CMV-seronegative.

The CDR3 protein is CASGQGAPGELFF. For the CDR3, the DNA is TGCGCCAGCGGACAGGGGGCTCCCGGGGAGCTGTTTTTT. This chain connects TRBV5-1 to TRBJ2-2, with 11 bases fitting TRBD1. In germline, CDR1 is SGHRS, CDR2 YFSETQ. The V segment lost 7 bases and the J segment 6 bases; nucleotides outside the gene matches: 2. The CDR3 runs 13 residues. Full variable domain (missing parts from reference TRBV5-1 and TRBJ2-2): KAGVTQTPRYLIKTRGQQVTLSCSPISGHRSVSWYQQTPGQGLQFLFEYFSETQRNKGNFPGRFSGRQFSNSRSEMNVSTLELGDSALYLCASGQGAPGELFFGEGSRLTVL.

The rearrangement joins TRBV5-1 to TRBJ1-2; no clear D gene. There are 14 residues in the CDR3. The germline gives CDR1 SGHRS, CDR2 YFSETQ. Trimming removed 2 bases from V and 5 bases from J, with 13 bases in between. CDR3 nucleotides: TGCGCCAGCAGCTTCGATCAGGATTATTATGGCTACACCTTC. Protein product: CASSFDQDYYGYTF.

The chain recombines TRBV30 with TRBJ2-5; D perhaps matches TRBD2 (6 bases). The J call is in doubt because the DNA end fits TRBJ2-7 better. CDR1 GTSNPN and CDR2 SVGIG come from the germline V gene (reference sequence). The CDR3 length is 13 residues. DNA of the CDR3: TGTGCCTGGACCCCGGGGGTGGGGTACGAGCAGTACTTC. Protein sequence: CAWTPGVGYEQYF.

This rearrangement joins TRBV11-2 to TRBJ2-5, with a tentative D call TRBD1 (6 bases). Germline V lookup: CDR1 SGHAT, CDR2 FQNNGV. The length of the CDR3 is 12 residues. V was shortened by 6 bases and J by 4 bases, with 9 bases between the two germline ends. The CDR3 DNA reads as TGTGCCAGCAGACCCAGGGGAGAGACCCAGTACTTC. The encoded protein is CASRPRGETQYF.

The V gene is TRBV7-9, the J gene TRBJ1-1, with 9 bases matching TRBD1. CDR1 SEHNR and CDR2 FQNEAQ come from the germline V gene (reference sequence). Unmatched junction bases numbered 2, after V lost 5 bases and J lost 1 base. The CDR3 is 14 residues long. The CDR3 nucleotides read TGTGCCAGCAGCCAGGGACAGGGGAACACTGAAGCTTTCTTT. Its translation: CASSQGQGNTEAFF.

This clone was recorded a few times. The J gene is TRBJ1-1, the V gene TRBV5-1; tentative D call: TRBD1 (6 bases). Trimming left V 3 bases short and J 9 bases short, with 18 bases between. The CDR3 is made up of 14 amino acids. Per germline, CDR1 SGHRS and CDR2 YFSETQ. CDR3 region: CASSSRDTTLKAFF. Here the CDR3 DNA reads TGCGCCAGCAGCTCAAGGGACACTACCTTAAAAGCTTTCTTT.

The chain uses TRBV19 and TRBJ1-2; 10 bases are a match to TRBD1. Germline values: CDR1 LNHDA, CDR2 SQIVND (reference sequence). This CDR3 comprises 13 residues. J lost 7 bases, V lost 5 bases, and 4 bases had no gene match. Here the CDR3 reads CASSRDRGSGYTF. The CDR3 DNA reads as TGTGCCAGTAGTCGGGACAGGGGAAGTGGCTACACCTTC.

The chain uses TRBV7-9 and TRBJ1-1; no reliable D call. The ends were cut back, 5 bases at V and 1 base at J, with 14 bases in the middle. The CDR3 contains 15 residues. Germline V gene lookup returns CDR1 SEHNR and CDR2 FQNEAQ (reference sequence). The CDR3 DNA reads TGTGCCAGCAGCGCCCAGTTGGGCCGGAACACTGAAGCTTTCTTT. Translating it yields CASSAQLGRNTEAFF.

V is TRBV19 and J is TRBJ1-2, with 7 bases identical to TRBD1. From germline, CDR1 is LNHDA and CDR2 SQIVND (reference sequence). The ends lost 6 bases at V and 1 base at J; junction bases unmatched: 14. The CDR3 contains 17 residues. The CDR3 DNA follows: TGTGCCAGTAGCTCCAACCCTCCAGGGGGTAGTAACTATGGCTACACCTTC. Protein: CASSSNPPGGSNYGYTF.

This CDR3 is CASSEGDSSYEQYF. CDR3 DNA sequence: TGTGCCAGCAGTGAAGGGGACAGCTCCTACGAGCAGTACTTC. The chain links TRBV6-5 to TRBJ2-7; 7 bases are a match to TRBD1. With V trimmed by 5 bases and J by 0 bases, 4 bases remained unmatched. This CDR3 comprises 14 residues. Germline CDR1 is MNHEY and CDR2 is SVGAGI.

The chain links TRBV18 to TRBJ1-5; D uncertain. V lost 3 bases, J lost 5 bases, and 11 bases lay in between. CDR1 is KGHSH, CDR2 LQKENI, per germline. This CDR3 spans 14 amino acids. CDR3 nucleotides: TGTGCCAGCTCACCTGGGAGTTCTCATCAGCCCCAGCATTTT. Amino acid sequence: CASSPGSSHQPQHF.

The J gene is TRBJ2-3, the V gene TRBV11-3; 9 bases align to TRBD1. V lost 5 bases to trimming and J lost 6 bases; unmatched junction nucleotides: 12. CDR1 and CDR2 from the germline V gene are SGHNT and YENEEA. This CDR3 comprises 16 residues. The CDR3 bases are TGTGCCAGCAGCGAAGCAACCGGGACAGGGCCCGATACGCAGTATTTT. Translating it yields CASSEATGTGPDTQYF.

The chain carries TRBV12-5 and TRBJ2-7, with 10 bases aligning to TRBD1. Germline CDR1 and CDR2: LGHNT and FRNRAP. The CDR3 has 14 residues. Trimming removed 6 bases from V and 5 bases from J; junction bases left unmatched: 7. The CDR3 DNA is TGTGCTAGTGGCCGAGGGACAGGGGACAACGAGCAGTACTTC. Its protein is CASGRGTGDNEQYF.

This clone has just a few counts. V usage is TRBV9 and J usage is TRBJ1-2; 7 bases match TRBD1. This CDR3 spans 14 amino acids. Germline V gene lookup returns CDR1 SGDLS and CDR2 YYNGEE. Trimming removed 4 bases from V and 7 bases from J; junction bases left unmatched: 10. The CDR3 region is CASSLAGGYSGYTF. The CDR3 bases are TGTGCCAGCAGCCTCGCAGGGGGATATAGTGGCTACACCTTC. The entire variable domain, with the rest obtained from reference TRBV9 and TRBJ1-2, is as follows: DSGVTQTPKHLITATGQRVTLRCSPRSGDLSVYWYQQSLDQGLQFLIQYYNGEERAKGNILERFSAQQFPDLHSELNLSSLELGDSALYFCASSLAGGYSGYTFGSGTRLTVV.

V is TRBV28 and J is TRBJ2-6; D unresolved. Trimming left V 5 bases short and J 1 base short, with 9 bases between. CDR3 size: 15 residues. Germline loops: CDR1 MDHEN, CDR2 SYDVKM. CDR3 nucleotide sequence: TGTGCCAGCAGTGTCCCAGCGTCTGGGGCCAACGTCCTGACTTTC. It is translated as CASSVPASGANVLTF. Full variable domain (remainder filled in from reference TRBV28 and TRBJ2-6): DVKVTQSSRYLVKRTGEKVFLECVQDMDHENMFWYRQDPGLGLRLIYFSYDVKMKEKGDIPEGYSVSREKKERFSLILESASTNQTSMYLCASSVPASGANVLTFGAGSRLTVL.

V usage is TRBV2 and J usage is TRBJ1-1; 8 bases are shared with TRBD1. The CDR3 sequence is 15 residues long. V trimming: 1 base; J trimming: 5 bases; junction bases outside the gene matches: 6. Germline V CDR1 and CDR2: SNHLY, FYNNEI. The CDR3 loop is CASSEGTGRKTEAFF. The CDR3 region has the DNA TGTGCCAGCAGTGAAGGGACAGGGAGAAAGACTGAAGCTTTCTTT. The variable domain in full, with the rest retrieved from reference TRBV2 and TRBJ1-1, is EPEVTQTPSHQVTQMGQEVILRCVPISNHLYFYWYRQILGQKVEFLVSFYNNEISEKSEIFDDQFSVERPDGSNFTLKIRSTKLEDSAMYFCASSEGTGRKTEAFFGQGTRLTVV.

The V gene is TRBV2, the J gene TRBJ2-3; weak D call: TRBD2 (5 bases). The CDR3 extends over 13 amino acids. With 6 bases removed from V and 1 base from J, the gap between germline ends came to 8 bases. The germline V gene has CDR1 SNHLY and CDR2 FYNNEI. The CDR3 DNA is TGTGCCAGCAGCGCGAGGGGCACAGATACGCAGTATTTT. Its protein product is CASSARGTDTQYF.

The chain recombines TRBV9 with TRBJ2-1; 8 bases are a match to TRBD2. After removal of 4 bases from V and 0 bases from J, the junction contained 15 bases not matched to a gene. Looked up from germline, CDR1 is SGDLS and CDR2 is YYNGEE. The CDR3 has 19 residues. The DNA of the CDR3 is TGTGCCAGCAGCCTCCTCCCGGGGGCGGGGGGTACCTCCTACAATGAGCAGTTCTTC. It is translated as CASSLLPGAGGTSYNEQFF.

The genes are TRBV5-1 and TRBJ2-5, with TRBD1 matching over 9 bases. The J call could be wrong; TRBJ2-7 is a better fit for the DNA end. The germline CDR1 and CDR2 sequences are SGHRS and YFSETQ. The CDR3 contains 19 residues. CDR3 in amino acids: CASSLEGTGRRTSSYEQYF. CDR3 DNA: TGCGCCAGCAGCTTGGAAGGGACAGGGCGCCGGACAAGCTCCTACGAGCAGTACTTC.

The rearrangement uses TRBV9 and TRBJ1-1, with 8 bases lining up with TRBD1. The junction had 7 bases not matched to a gene; V was cut back by 4 bases and J by 5 bases. This CDR3 has 14 residues. Per the germline V gene, CDR1 is SGDLS and CDR2 is YYNGEE. The DNA for the CDR3 is TGTGCCAGCAGCCTCGGACAGGGTGGTACTGAAGCTTTCTTT. Translated: CASSLGQGGTEAFF. Full variable domain (rest looked up from reference TRBV9 and TRBJ1-1): DSGVTQTPKHLITATGQRVTLRCSPRSGDLSVYWYQQSLDQGLQFLIQYYNGEERAKGNILERFSAQQFPDLHSELNLSSLELGDSALYFCASSLGQGGTEAFFGQGTRLTVV.

In its sample, this clone was seen a few times. The rearrangement uses TRBV6-5 and TRBJ1-6, with TRBD1 as a possible D gene (5 bases). Looked up from germline, CDR1 is MNHEY and CDR2 is SVGAGI. Trimming cost V 6 bases and J 9 bases, with 18 bases left between them. There are 15 residues in the CDR3. The CDR3 region has the DNA TGTGCCAGCAGCCCCTTCAAGTGGGGCGGTTCACCCCTCCACTTT. It yields the protein CASSPFKWGGSPLHF.

This chain joins TRBV7-9 and TRBJ1-4, with 7 bases lining up with TRBD1. This CDR3 is built from 14 residues. Trimming removed 3 bases from V and 4 bases from J; junction bases left unmatched: 2. The germline CDR1 and CDR2 sequences are SEHNR and FQNEAQ (reference sequence). CDR3 bases: TGTGCCAGCAGCTTCGGACAGGATAATGAAAAACTGTTTTTT. This translates into CASSFGQDNEKLFF. The full variable domain, its missing parts supplied by reference TRBV7-9 and TRBJ1-4, is DTGVSQNPRHKITKRGQNVTFRCDPISEHNRLYWYRQTLGQGPEFLTYFQNEAQLEKSRLLSDRFSAERPKGSFSTLEIQRTEQGDSAMYLCASSFGQDNEKLFFGSGTQLSVL.

The CDR3: CASSSGGANNEQFF. CDR3 sequence (DNA): TGTGCCAGCAGTAGCGGGGGGGCTAACAATGAGCAGTTCTTC. The chain uses TRBV27 and TRBJ2-1; 10 nucleotides match TRBD2. Germline CDR1 reads MNHEY; CDR2 reads SMNVEV (reference sequence). This CDR3 spans 14 amino acids. V lost 5 bases and J lost 5; bases outside the gene matches: 3.

The rearrangement links TRBV5-4 to TRBJ2-3; perhaps TRBD2 as D (6 bases). V gave up 4 bases and J gave up 5 bases, with 17 bases separating them. The CDR3 covers 15 residues. The V gene's germline CDR1 is SGHNT and CDR2 YYREEE (reference sequence). The CDR3 reads CASSPSGYRRDTQYF. The CDR3, as DNA: TGTGCCAGCAGCCCCAGCGGGTACCGCCGAGATACGCAGTATTTT.

The rearrangement links TRBV9 to TRBJ1-2; possibly TRBD1 for D (6 bases). V lost 4 bases and J 0 bases, leaving 13 bases between the germline ends. Germline loops: CDR1 SGDLS, CDR2 YYNGEE. CDR3 length: 15 residues. CDR3 sequence (DNA): TGTGCCAGCAGCTTATTGGGGGCGTCTAACTATGGCTACACCTTC. Translating it yields CASSLLGASNYGYTF.

The V call is TRBV5-6, the J call TRBJ1-5; D unresolved. Germline loops: CDR1 SGHDT, CDR2 YYEEEE. This CDR3 is 14 amino acids long. Trimming left V 7 bases short and J 2 bases short, with 13 bases between. The CDR3 DNA sequence: TGTGCCAGCTCCAGTACCTTCGGCAATCAGCCCCAGCATTTT. Translating gives CASSSTFGNQPQHF.

The chain links TRBV7-9 to TRBJ1-3; 10 positions match TRBD1. Germline CDR1 reads SEHNR; CDR2 reads FQNEAQ (reference sequence). This CDR3 region has 16 residues. V dropped 4 bases and J dropped 5; count of bases not matched to a gene: 8. The CDR3 DNA follows: TGTGCCAGCAGCTCCCCGGGACAGGGGTCACGAAACACCATATATTTT. It is translated as CASSSPGQGSRNTIYF. The full variable domain, completed using reference TRBV7-9 and TRBJ1-3, is DTGVSQNPRHKITKRGQNVTFRCDPISEHNRLYWYRQTLGQGPEFLTYFQNEAQLEKSRLLSDRFSAERPKGSFSTLEIQRTEQGDSAMYLCASSSPGQGSRNTIYFGEGSWLTVV.

V gene TRBV5-4 combines with J gene TRBJ2-5, with D tentatively TRBD2 (5 bases). The V end was cut by 0 bases, the J end by 4 bases, with 13 bases between. Looked up from germline, CDR1 is SGHNT and CDR2 is YYREEE (reference sequence). CDR3 size: 15 residues. The CDR3 region has the DNA TGTGCCAGCAGCTTGGACAGAGCGGTGGGAGAGACCCAGTACTTC. This codes for CASSLDRAVGETQYF.

The chain's CDR3 is CASSLDRRGIYGYTF. DNA for the CDR3: TGTGCCAGTAGCCTCGACAGGAGAGGAATCTATGGCTACACCTTC. The chain couples TRBV19 to TRBJ1-2, with D possibly matching TRBD1 (6 bases). The CDR3 length is 15 residues. Trimming cost V 6 bases and J 4 bases, with 18 bases left between them. Germline CDR1 LNHDA, CDR2 SQIVND (reference sequence).

The chain has TRBV27 and TRBJ2-1, with D maybe TRBD1 (5 bases). With 3 bases removed from V and 6 bases from J, the gap between germline ends came to 12 bases. Germline CDR1 MNHEY, CDR2 SMNVEV (reference sequence). This CDR3 spans 14 amino acids. The chain's CDR3 is CASSLRQGSNEQFF. DNA for the CDR3: TGTGCCAGCAGTTTGAGGCAGGGTAGCAATGAGCAGTTCTTC.